This T cell receptor (beta chain) was sequenced during a study of T cell responses to AZD1222 COVID-19 vaccine. Researchers grouped second doses given at about 4 or about 12 weeks into one pool. Study-wide findings and caveats: Clonal diversity may have been underestimated in mostly white British donors. Spike regions recognized by vaccine-associated CD4 TCRs spanned the protein, led by 160-218 and 743-854.

Remarks on this clone: Its antigen remains unidentified.

Profiled with immunoSEQ multiplex PCR; TCRdb holds only in-frame clones, not every one. The data hold about 94,000 clones, with around nine tenths observed a single time. This sequence originates from an adult who received the AZD1222 COVID-19 vaccine. The material sequenced was peripheral blood, taken 28 days after the second AZD1222 dose.

This CDR3 is CASSLGQGNNQPQHF. CDR3 coding DNA: TGTGCCAGCAGTTTAGGGCAGGGAAACAATCAGCCCCAGCATTTT. V usage is TRBV27 and J usage is TRBJ1-5; D might be TRBD1 (5 bases). Germline lookup yields CDR1 MNHEY and CDR2 SMNVEV (reference sequence). The CDR3 loop spans 15 amino acids. V dropped 2 bases and J dropped 3 bases, with 11 bases sitting between them.